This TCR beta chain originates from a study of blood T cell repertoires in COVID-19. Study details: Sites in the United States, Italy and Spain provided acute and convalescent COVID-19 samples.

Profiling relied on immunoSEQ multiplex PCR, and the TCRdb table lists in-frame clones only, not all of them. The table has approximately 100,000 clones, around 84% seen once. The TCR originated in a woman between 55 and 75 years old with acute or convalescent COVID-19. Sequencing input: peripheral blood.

The CDR3 sequence: CASSPLAGTDTQYF. The CDR3 region has the DNA TGTGCCAGCAGCCCACTAGCGGGGACAGATACGCAGTATTTT. The genes are TRBV7-9 and TRBJ2-3; TRBD2 agrees at 10 bases. The CDR3 has 14 amino acids. Trimming cost V 5 bases and J 3 bases; bases outside gene matches: 2. The germline gives CDR1 SEHNR, CDR2 FQNEAQ (reference sequence).